The entry below gives a single T cell receptor beta chain sequence along with its context. The target antigen is unknown. The V gene's germline CDR1 is DFQATT and CDR2 SNEGSKA (reference sequence). Between the trimmed V and J ends, which lost 5 bases and 3 bases, there was a span of 17 bases. This CDR3 region has 14 residues. These data originate in a study of post-analysis software for immune sequencing data. Sequencing libraries made from TCR beta cDNA carried unique molecular identifiers. MiXCR was run by TCRdb on the PCR reads, yielding one entry per CDR3 protein. The sample contains hundreds of thousands of distinct CDR3 sequences, 25% to 30% of which appear only once. General observations from the study: Roughly 5 TRBV segments (TRBV5-6, TRBV5-1 and TRBV20-1 among them) occurred more frequently in patients than in controls.

Input material: blood. This chain joins TRBV20-1 and TRBJ2-7; the D call may be TRBD1 or TRBD2 (6 bases each). The sequence was collected from a girl aged 5-17 years with multiple sclerosis. In DNA, the CDR3 is TGCAGTGCTCCTAGAGGAGGGGGAGGCTACGAGCAGTACTTC. This codes for CSAPRGGGGYEQYF.